This TCR beta chain was captured by sequencing in a study of shared clonotypes between healthy human individuals. On the study more broadly: Researchers assigned three CD4 naive, three CD4 memory, two CD8 naive and one CD8 memory plate to each donor.

Germline CDR1 is MNHEY and CDR2 is SVGAGI. The V segment lost 4 bases and the J segment 4 bases; nucleotides outside the gene matches: 7. The length of the CDR3 is 15 residues. General observations from the study: A reduction in generation probabilities was seen for non-shared clonotypes relative to those shared by all four donors. Naive subsets typically showed greater estimated richness than memory subsets.

Details on this clone: Its antigen remains unidentified.

Data came from immunoSEQ multiplex PCR; TCRdb stores just in-frame clones and leaves some out. The table has 1,500,000 or so clones, around 98.5% seen once. CD45RA+ naive and CD45RA-negative memory subsets were separated from CD4+ cells. The clonotype originates from a man aged 25 to 45 in good health. V is TRBV6-5 and J is TRBJ1-5; 7 bases are a match to TRBD1. Sequencing used naive CD4+ T cells sorted from blood. Subset meaning: CD45RA+ positively selected. The CDR3 spells CASSWNRGNNQPQHF. In DNA form, the CDR3 reads TGTGCCAGCAGTTGGAACAGGGGAAATAATCAGCCCCAGCATTTT.